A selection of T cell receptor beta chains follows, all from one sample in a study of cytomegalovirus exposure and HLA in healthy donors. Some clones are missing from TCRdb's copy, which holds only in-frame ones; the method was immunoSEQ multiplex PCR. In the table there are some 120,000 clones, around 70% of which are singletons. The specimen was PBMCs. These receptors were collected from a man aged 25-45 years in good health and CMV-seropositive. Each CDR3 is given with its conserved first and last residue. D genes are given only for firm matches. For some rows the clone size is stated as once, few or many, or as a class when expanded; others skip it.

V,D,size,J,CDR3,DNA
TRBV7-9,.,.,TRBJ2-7,CASSLVGGTAVSYEQYF,TGTGCCAGCAGCTTAGTAGGAGGGACGGCAGTCTCCTACGAGCAGTACTTC
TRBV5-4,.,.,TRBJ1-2,CASSGTRWTAGYTF,TGTGCCAGCAGCGGAACCCGGTGGACAGCTGGCTACACCTTC
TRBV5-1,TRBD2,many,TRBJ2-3,CASVRGGSTDTQYF,TGCGCCAGCGTACGGGGGGGAAGCACAGATACGCAGTATTTT
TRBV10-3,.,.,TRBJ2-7,CAISGSGAYEQYF,TGTGCCATCAGTGGTTCGGGGGCCTACGAGCAGTACTTC
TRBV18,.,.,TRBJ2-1,CASSPPTTGYNEQFF,TGTGCCAGCTCACCACCCACTACCGGATACAATGAGCAGTTCTTC
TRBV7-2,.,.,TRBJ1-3,CASSRTRTSGNTIYF,TGTGCCAGCAGCCGGACACGTACCTCTGGAAACACCATATATTTT
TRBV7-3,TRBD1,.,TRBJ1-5,CASSVHRGGIGNQPQHF,TGTGCCAGCAGCGTCCACAGGGGGGGGATTGGCAATCAGCCCCAGCATTTT
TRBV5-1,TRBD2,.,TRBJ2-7,CASSLGLAGDSYEQYF,TGCGCCAGCAGCTTGGGACTAGCGGGGGACTCCTACGAGCAGTACTTC
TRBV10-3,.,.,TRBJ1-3,CAISETGPGNTIYF,TGTGCCATCAGTGAGACAGGGCCGGGAAACACCATATATTTT
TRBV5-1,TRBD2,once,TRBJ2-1,CASSWTPGGGLYNEQFF,TGCGCCAGCAGCTGGACACCGGGGGGGGGCTTATACAATGAGCAGTTCTTC
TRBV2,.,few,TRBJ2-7,CASSPQGTYEQYF,TGTGCCAGCAGTCCACAGGGAACTTACGAGCAGTACTTC
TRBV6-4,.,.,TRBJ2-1,CASSGTASNEQFF,TGTGCCAGCAGTGGGACAGCTTCTAATGAGCAGTTCTTC
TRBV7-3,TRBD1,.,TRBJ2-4,CASSTSGGRGNIQYF,TGTGCCAGCAGCACCTCAGGGGGTCGGGGAAACATTCAGTACTTC
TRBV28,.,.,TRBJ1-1,CASSLASGFLNTEAFF,TGTGCCAGCAGTCTCGCCTCAGGTTTCCTGAACACTGAAGCTTTCTTT
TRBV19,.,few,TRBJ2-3,CASSYSGIGDTQYF,TGTGCCAGTAGTTATTCAGGGATAGGAGATACGCAGTATTTT
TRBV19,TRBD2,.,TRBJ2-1,CATAVLAGAGNEQFF,TGTGCCACCGCCGTACTAGCGGGAGCGGGAAATGAGCAGTTCTTC
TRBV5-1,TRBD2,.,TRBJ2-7,CASSGGTSGAYEQYF,TGCGCCAGCAGCGGAGGGACTAGCGGGGCCTACGAGCAGTACTTC
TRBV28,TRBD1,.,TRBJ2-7,CASSTPGQGYEQYF,TGTGCCAGCAGTACCCCGGGACAGGGCTACGAGCAGTACTTC
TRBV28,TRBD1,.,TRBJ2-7,CASSPGQGNVYEQYF,TGTGCCAGCAGTCCCGGACAGGGGAATGTCTACGAGCAGTACTTC
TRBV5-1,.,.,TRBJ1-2,CASSLGTANYGYTF,TGCGCCAGCAGCTTGGGGACAGCTAACTATGGCTACACCTTC
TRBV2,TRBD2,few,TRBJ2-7,CASSPLAGTYEQYF,TGTGCCAGCAGCCCACTAGCGGGAACCTACGAGCAGTACTTC
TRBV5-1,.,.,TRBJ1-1,CASSLTGNTEAFF,TGCGCCAGCAGCTTGACAGGAAACACTGAAGCTTTCTTT
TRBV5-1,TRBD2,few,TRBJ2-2,CASSHTPTPTRTSGEILNTGGLFF,TGCGCCAGCAGCCATACACCCACTCCCACTAGGACTAGCGGCGAAATTTTGAACACCGGGGGGCTGTTTTTT
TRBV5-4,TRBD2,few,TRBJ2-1,CASSTTSGPYNEQFF,TGTGCCAGCAGCACCACTAGCGGGCCATACAATGAGCAGTTCTTC